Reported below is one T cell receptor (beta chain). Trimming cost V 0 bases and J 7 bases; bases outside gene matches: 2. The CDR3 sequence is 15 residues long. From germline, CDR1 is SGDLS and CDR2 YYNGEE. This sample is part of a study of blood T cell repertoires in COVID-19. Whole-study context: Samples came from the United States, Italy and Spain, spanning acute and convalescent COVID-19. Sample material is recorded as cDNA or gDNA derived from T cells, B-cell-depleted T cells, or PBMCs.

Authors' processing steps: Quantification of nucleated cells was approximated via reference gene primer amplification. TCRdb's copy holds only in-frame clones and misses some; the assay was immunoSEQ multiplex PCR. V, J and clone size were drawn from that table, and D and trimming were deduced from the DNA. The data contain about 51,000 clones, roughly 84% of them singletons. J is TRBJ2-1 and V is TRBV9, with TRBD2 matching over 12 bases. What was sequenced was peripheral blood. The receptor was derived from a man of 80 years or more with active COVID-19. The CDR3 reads CASSVGTSGVNEQFF. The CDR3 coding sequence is TGTGCCAGCAGCGTAGGGACTAGCGGGGTGAATGAGCAGTTCTTC.